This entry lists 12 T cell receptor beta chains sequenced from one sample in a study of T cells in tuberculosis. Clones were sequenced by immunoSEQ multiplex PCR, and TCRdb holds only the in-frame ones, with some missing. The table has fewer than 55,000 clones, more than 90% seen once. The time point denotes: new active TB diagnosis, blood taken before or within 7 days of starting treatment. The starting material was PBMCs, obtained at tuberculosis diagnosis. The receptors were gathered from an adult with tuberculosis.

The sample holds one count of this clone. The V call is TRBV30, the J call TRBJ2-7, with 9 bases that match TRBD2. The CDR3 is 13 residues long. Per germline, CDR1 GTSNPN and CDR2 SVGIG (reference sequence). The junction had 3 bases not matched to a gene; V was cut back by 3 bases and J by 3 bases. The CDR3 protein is CAWRELAGYEQYF. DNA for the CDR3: TGTGCCTGGAGGGAACTAGCGGGCTACGAGCAGTACTTC.

CDR3 sequence: CSAMTGVNTEAFF. The CDR3, as DNA: TGCAGCGCCATGACAGGGGTGAACACTGAAGCTTTCTTT. This chain connects TRBV29-1 to TRBJ1-1, with 8 bases aligning to TRBD1. With V trimmed by 7 bases and J by 0 bases, 4 bases remained unmatched. The germline V gene has CDR1 SQVTM and CDR2 ANQGSEA. This CDR3 has 13 residues.

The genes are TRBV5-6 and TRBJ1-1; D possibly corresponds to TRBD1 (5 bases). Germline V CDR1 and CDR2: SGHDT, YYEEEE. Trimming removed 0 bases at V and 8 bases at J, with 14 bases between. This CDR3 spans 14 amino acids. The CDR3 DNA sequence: TGTGCCAGCAGCTTGGTCGGGGCAGGAGGGGAAGCTTTCTTT. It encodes CASSLVGAGGEAFF.

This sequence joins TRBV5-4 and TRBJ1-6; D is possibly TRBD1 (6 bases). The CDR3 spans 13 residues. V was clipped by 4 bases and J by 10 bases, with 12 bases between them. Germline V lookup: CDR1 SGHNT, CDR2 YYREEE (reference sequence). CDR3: CASSTETGSPLHF. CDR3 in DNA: TGTGCCAGCAGCACAGAGACAGGATCACCCCTCCACTTT.

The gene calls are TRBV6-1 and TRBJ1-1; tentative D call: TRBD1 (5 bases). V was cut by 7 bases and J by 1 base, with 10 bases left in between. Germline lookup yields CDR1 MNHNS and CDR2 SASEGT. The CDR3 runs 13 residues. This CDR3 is CASIYTGNTEAFF. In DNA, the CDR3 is TGTGCCAGCATTTATACAGGGAACACTGAAGCTTTCTTT.

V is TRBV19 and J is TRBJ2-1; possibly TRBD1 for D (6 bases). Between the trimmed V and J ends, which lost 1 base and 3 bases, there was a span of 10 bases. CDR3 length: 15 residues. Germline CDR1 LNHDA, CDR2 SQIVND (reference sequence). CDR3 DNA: TGTGCCAGTAGTATAGTCCTAGGGGGCTACAATGAGCAGTTCTTC. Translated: CASSIVLGGYNEQFF.

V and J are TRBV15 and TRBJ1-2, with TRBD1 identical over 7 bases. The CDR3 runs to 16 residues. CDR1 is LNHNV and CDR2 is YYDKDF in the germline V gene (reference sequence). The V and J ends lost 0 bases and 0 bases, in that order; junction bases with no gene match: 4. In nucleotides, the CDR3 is TGTGCCACCAGCAGAGATGGGACAGCCGCTAACTATGGCTACACCTTC. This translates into CATSRDGTAANYGYTF.

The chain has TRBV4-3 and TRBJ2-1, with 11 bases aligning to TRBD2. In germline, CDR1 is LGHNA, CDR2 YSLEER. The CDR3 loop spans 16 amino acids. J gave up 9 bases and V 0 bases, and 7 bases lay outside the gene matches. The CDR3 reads CASSQEVSGRAFEQFF. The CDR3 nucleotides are TGCGCCAGCAGCCAAGAGGTTAGCGGGAGGGCTTTTGAGCAGTTCTTC.

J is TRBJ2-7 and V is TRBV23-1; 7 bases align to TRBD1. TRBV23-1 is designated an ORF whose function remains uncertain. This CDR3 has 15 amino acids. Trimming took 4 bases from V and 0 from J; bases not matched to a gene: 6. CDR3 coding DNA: TGCGCCAGCAGTCGAGGGACAGCTAACTCCTACGAGCAGTACTTC. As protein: CASSRGTANSYEQYF.

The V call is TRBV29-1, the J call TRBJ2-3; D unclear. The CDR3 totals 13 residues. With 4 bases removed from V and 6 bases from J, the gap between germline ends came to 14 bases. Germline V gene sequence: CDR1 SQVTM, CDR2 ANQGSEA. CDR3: CSVGARLTDTQYF. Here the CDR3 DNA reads TGCAGCGTTGGAGCGAGACTCACGGATACGCAGTATTTT.

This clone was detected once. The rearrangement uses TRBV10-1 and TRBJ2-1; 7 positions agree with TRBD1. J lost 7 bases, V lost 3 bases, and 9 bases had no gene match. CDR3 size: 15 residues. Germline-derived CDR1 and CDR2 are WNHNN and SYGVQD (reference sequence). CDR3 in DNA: TGCGCCAGCAGTGACCCACAGGGGACGCGGAATGAGCAGTTCTTC. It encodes CASSDPQGTRNEQFF.

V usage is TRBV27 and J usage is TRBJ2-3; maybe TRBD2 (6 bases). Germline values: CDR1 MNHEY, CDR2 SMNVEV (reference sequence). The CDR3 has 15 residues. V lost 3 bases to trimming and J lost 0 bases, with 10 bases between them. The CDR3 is CASSFTSSSTDTQYF. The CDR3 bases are TGTGCCAGCAGTTTTACTAGCTCTAGCACAGATACGCAGTATTTT.